Below, 17 T cell receptor beta chains from the same sample are listed, as sequenced in a study of CD4 T cells in relation to SARS-CoV-2 and coronaviruses. Libraries were prepared by immunoSEQ multiplex PCR; TCRdb keeps only in-frame clonotypes and omits some of them. The sample lists 15,000 to 20,000 clones; roughly 83% were seen once. Which antigens these TCRs recognize remains unknown. CD4+ T cells from unexposed donors were obtained before the COVID-19 pandemic (2011-2018). Isolation of CD4+ T cells took place after approximately eleven days in culture. The sequenced material came from CD4+ T cells from PBMCs, cultured in vitro. The source of these receptors is a human donor in good health.

The chain is built from TRBV6-5 and TRBJ1-1, with a possible D match to TRBD1 (5 bases). Germline V gives CDR1 MNHEY, CDR2 SVGAGI. The V end lost 2 bases, the J end lost 1 base, and 8 bases lay between the germline ends. This CDR3 contains 14 residues. CDR3 nucleotides: TGTGCCAGCAGTTACGTTAGGGGGAACACTGAAGCTTTCTTT. Residues: CASSYVRGNTEAFF.

This chain joins TRBV6-6 and TRBJ1-3; D remains unclear. Germline CDR1 reads MNHNY; CDR2 reads SVGAGI (reference sequence). This CDR3 region has 12 residues. With 8 bases removed from V and 1 base from J, the gap between germline ends came to 6 bases. CDR3 protein: CASGGSGNTIYF. The CDR3 bases are TGTGCCAGCGGCGGGTCTGGAAACACCATATATTTT.

The CDR3 DNA is TGTGCCAGCTCACCCAATGGCGACGGCTACACCTTC. It codes for CASSPNGDGYTF. The V and J genes are TRBV18 and TRBJ1-2, with D uncertain. The germline gives CDR1 KGHSH, CDR2 LQKENI. The V gene lost 3 bases and the J gene lost 8 bases, with 10 bases spanning the gap. CDR3 size: 12 residues.

The chain carries TRBV5-1 and TRBJ2-3; 7 nucleotides align to TRBD2. CDR3 length: 16 amino acids. Germline assignment: CDR1 SGHRS and CDR2 YFSETQ. The V and J ends lost 4 bases and 0 bases, in that order; junction bases with no gene match: 8. The CDR3 region has the DNA TGCGCCAGCAGCACATCTAGCGGAGTTAGCACAGATACGCAGTATTTT. It codes for CASSTSSGVSTDTQYF.

V is TRBV7-2 and J is TRBJ1-4, with D uncertain. V dropped 1 base and J dropped 4 bases, with 10 bases sitting between them. The germline CDR1 and CDR2 sequences are SGHTA and FQGNSA. The CDR3 is 15 residues long. DNA of the CDR3: TGTGCCAGCAGCTTAGGTATCCACGGTAATGAAAAACTGTTTTTT. This translates into CASSLGIHGNEKLFF. Looking up the rest from reference TRBV7-2 and TRBJ1-4 gives the full variable domain: GAGVSQSPSNKVTEKGKDVELRCDPISGHTALYWYRQSLGQGLEFLIYFQGNSAPDKSGLPSDRFSAERTGGSVSTLTIQRTQQEDSAVYLCASSLGIHGNEKLFFGSGTQLSVL.

This clone was counted once. V is TRBV6-5 and J is TRBJ2-7; D assignment may be TRBD1 or TRBD2 (5 bases each). This CDR3 is built from 14 residues. Germline CDR1 and CDR2: MNHEY and SVGAGI. V shed 5 bases and J shed 0 bases, with 11 bases lying between them. The CDR3 loop reads CASSPGPHSYEQYF. The CDR3 coding sequence is TGTGCCAGCAGTCCGGGACCACACTCCTACGAGCAGTACTTC.

The chain recombines TRBV6-5 with TRBJ1-2; D perhaps matches TRBD1 (6 bases). This CDR3 comprises 11 residues. Looked up from germline, CDR1 is MNHEY and CDR2 is SVGAGI. With 8 bases removed from V and 2 bases from J, the gap between germline ends came to 6 bases. The CDR3 sequence: CASGQNYGYTF. The DNA for the CDR3 is TGTGCCAGCGGACAGAACTATGGCTACACCTTC.

The J gene is TRBJ2-3, the V gene TRBV6-2 or TRBV6-3; 10 bases agree with TRBD1. The ends lost 7 bases at V and 3 bases at J; junction bases unmatched: 13. Germline V CDR1 and CDR2: MNHEY, SVGEGT. The CDR3 runs to 17 residues. Here the CDR3 reads CASNYGPGTGVTDTQYF. The CDR3 DNA sequence: TGTGCCAGCAATTATGGCCCAGGGACAGGGGTAACAGATACGCAGTATTTT.

The genes are TRBV6-2 or TRBV6-3 and TRBJ2-2; 7 nucleotides align to TRBD1. Germline CDR1 is MNHEY and CDR2 is SVGEGT. With 6 bases clipped from V and 0 bases from J, the junction kept 4 bases outside the gene matches. This CDR3 has 15 residues. CDR3: CASSTGTANTGELFF. The CDR3 DNA is TGTGCCAGCAGCACCGGGACAGCGAACACCGGGGAGCTGTTTTTT.

The V and J genes are TRBV10-1 and TRBJ2-7; unclear D gene. Deletions cut 3 bases from V and 1 base from J, with 4 bases between. CDR3 length equals 12 residues. The germline CDR1 and CDR2 sequences are WNHNN and SYGVQD (reference sequence). In DNA, the CDR3 is TGCGCCAGCAGTGACGGGTCCTACGAGCAGTACTTC. Translation gives CASSDGSYEQYF.

The rearrangement uses TRBV3-1 (or the pseudogene TRBV3-2) and TRBJ1-5; weak D call: TRBD1 (6 bases). CDR1 and CDR2 from the germline V gene are LGHDT and YNNKEL (reference sequence). Trimming shortened V by 3 bases and J by 2 bases, and 8 bases separated the two germline ends. This CDR3 is 14 amino acids long. CDR3 loop: CASSHRGGNQPQHF. CDR3 nucleotide sequence: TGTGCCAGCAGCCACAGGGGAGGCAATCAGCCCCAGCATTTT.

The table lists this clone with a count of one. The DNA for the CDR3 is TGTGCCAGCAACACCGCGGGGCGCGAGCAGTTCTTC. The encoded protein is CASNTAGREQFF. The V and J genes are TRBV6-5 and TRBJ2-1; possible D gene TRBD2, 6 bases. Germline lookup yields CDR1 MNHEY and CDR2 SVGAGI. V lost 7 bases, J lost 10 bases, and 14 bases lay in between. This CDR3 contains 12 residues.

This clone was observed a single time. The V call is TRBV6-2 or TRBV6-3, the J call TRBJ2-5; 10 bases map to TRBD2. Trimming cost V 4 bases and J 2 bases; bases outside gene matches: 4. This CDR3 has 15 residues. CDR1 and CDR2 from the germline V gene are MNHEY and SVGEGT. The CDR3 DNA sequence: TGTGCCAGCAGTTTACAAGCGGGGGGGCAAGAGACCCAGTACTTC. Residues: CASSLQAGGQETQYF.

The V call is TRBV19, the J call TRBJ2-4, with TRBD2 as a possible D gene (5 bases). The CDR3 consists of 14 residues. Germline CDR1 is LNHDA and CDR2 is SQIVND (reference sequence). The germline V and J ends were trimmed by 3 bases and 8 bases, with 14 bases remaining between them. CDR3 coding DNA: TGTGCCAGTAGTATCGCGCCCGAAGCGGACATTCAGTACTTC. Translated, it gives CASSIAPEADIQYF. Based on the CDR3 plus reference TRBV19 and TRBJ2-4, the full variable domain is DGGITQSPKYLFRKEGQNVTLSCEQNLNHDAMYWYRQDPGQGLRLIYYSQIVNDFQKGDIAEGYSVSREKKESFPLTVTSAQKNPTAFYLCASSIAPEADIQYFGAGTRLSVL.

The V call is TRBV5-1, the J call TRBJ2-7; perhaps D is TRBD1 or TRBD2 (5 bases each). V was cut by 2 bases and J by 0 bases, with 6 bases left in between. CDR1 is SGHRS, CDR2 YFSETQ, per germline. This CDR3 has 13 residues. CDR3 region: CASSFGTSYEQYF. CDR3 nucleotide sequence: TGCGCCAGCAGCTTTGGGACCTCCTACGAGCAGTACTTC.

This chain uses TRBV18 with TRBJ2-2; D uncertain. The germline CDR1 and CDR2 sequences are KGHSH and LQKENI. The V and J ends lost 1 base and 1 base respectively, with 7 bases between them. This CDR3 spans 15 amino acids. The CDR3 protein is CASSPLEVNTGELFF. CDR3 coding DNA: TGTGCCAGCTCACCACTTGAGGTGAACACCGGGGAGCTGTTTTTT.

V gene TRBV7-9 combines with J gene TRBJ2-7; D uncertain. Looked up from germline, CDR1 is SEHNR and CDR2 is FQNEAQ (reference sequence). Trimming took off 1 base at V and 9 bases at J, with 10 bases between the two ends. The CDR3 is 12 amino acids. The CDR3 reads CASSLDLGRQYF. For the CDR3, the DNA is TGTGCCAGCAGCTTAGACCTAGGACGGCAGTACTTC.